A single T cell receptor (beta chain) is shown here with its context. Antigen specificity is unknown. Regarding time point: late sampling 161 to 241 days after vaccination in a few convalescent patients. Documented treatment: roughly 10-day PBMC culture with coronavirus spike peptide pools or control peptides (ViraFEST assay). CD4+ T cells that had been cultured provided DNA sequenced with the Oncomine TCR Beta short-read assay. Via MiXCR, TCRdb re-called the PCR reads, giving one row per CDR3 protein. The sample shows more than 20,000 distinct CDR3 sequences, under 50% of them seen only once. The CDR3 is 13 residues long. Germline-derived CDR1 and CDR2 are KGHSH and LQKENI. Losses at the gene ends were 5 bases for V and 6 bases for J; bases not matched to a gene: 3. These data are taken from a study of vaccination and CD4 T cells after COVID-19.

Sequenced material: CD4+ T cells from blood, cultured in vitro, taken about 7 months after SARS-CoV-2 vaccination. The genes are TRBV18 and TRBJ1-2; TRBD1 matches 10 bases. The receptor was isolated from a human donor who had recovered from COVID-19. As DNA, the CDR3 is TGTGCCAGCTCAGTTGGACAGGGGGATGGCTACACCTTC. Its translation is CASSVGQGDGYTF. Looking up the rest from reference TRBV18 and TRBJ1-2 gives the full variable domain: NAGVMQNPRHLVRRRGQEARLRCSPMKGHSHVYWYRQLPEEGLKFMVYLQKENIIDESGMPKERFSAEFPKEGPSILRIQQVVRGDSAAYFCASSVGQGDGYTFGSGTRLTVV.